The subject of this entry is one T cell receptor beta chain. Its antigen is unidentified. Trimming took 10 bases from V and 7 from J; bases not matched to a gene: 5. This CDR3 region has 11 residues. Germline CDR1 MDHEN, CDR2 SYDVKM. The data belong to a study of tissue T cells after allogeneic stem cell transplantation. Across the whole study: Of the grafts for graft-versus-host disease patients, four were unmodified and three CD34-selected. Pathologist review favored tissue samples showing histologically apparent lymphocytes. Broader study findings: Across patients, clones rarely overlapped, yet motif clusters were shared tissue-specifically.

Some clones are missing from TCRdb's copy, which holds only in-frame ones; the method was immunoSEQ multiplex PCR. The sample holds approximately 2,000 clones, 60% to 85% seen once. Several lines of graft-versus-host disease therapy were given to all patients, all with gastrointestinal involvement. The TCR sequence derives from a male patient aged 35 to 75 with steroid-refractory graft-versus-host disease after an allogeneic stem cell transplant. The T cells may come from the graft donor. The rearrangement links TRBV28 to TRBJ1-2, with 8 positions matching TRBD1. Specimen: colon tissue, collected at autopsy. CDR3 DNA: TGTGCCATTACAGGGGGTCGTGGCTACACCTTC. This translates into CAITGGRGYTF.